Presented here are 16 T cell receptor beta chains from one specimen sequenced in a study of T cell responses to AZD1222 COVID-19 vaccine (dated by TCRdb to about 2021). The receptor library was made with the immunoSEQ multiplex PCR assay. The table was pulled from immuneACCESS by TCRdb, which kept in-frame rearrangements only. Such tables lose some clones; where checked, under half of the loss comes from unresolved V genes, and the rest has no known cause. The sample table contains 100,000 to 150,000 clones; only one count was recorded for 75% to 90% of them. 4.5% to 6% of the sample rests with the top ten. Taken with the paper, the label for time point translates to: baseline before first vaccination. The sequenced sample was peripheral blood, obtained on day 0 of AZD1222 vaccination. The origin of the receptors is an adult in good health.

The chain combines TRBV27 with TRBJ1-4; 7 bases agree with TRBD1. This CDR3 contains 18 residues. The trim removed 8 bases at V and 0 bases at J, leaving 15 bases unmatched. Per germline, CDR1 MNHEY and CDR2 SMNVEV (reference sequence). Written as DNA, the CDR3 is TGTGCCAGCCGCGCGTTGACAGGGATAAGAGCAACTAATGAAAAACTGTTTTTT. The encoded protein is CASRALTGIRATNEKLFF.

This chain joins TRBV19 and TRBJ1-2; 8 bases line up with TRBD1. CDR3 size: 13 residues. The germline V gene has CDR1 LNHDA and CDR2 SQIVND (reference sequence). V gave up 3 bases and J gave up 7 bases; unmatched junction bases: 4. The CDR3 bases are TGTGCCAGTAGTATCCAGGGGGCAGTTGGCTACACCTTC. Translation gives CASSIQGAVGYTF.

J is TRBJ2-3 and V is TRBV19, with 11 bases lining up with TRBD2. This CDR3 has 15 amino acids. In germline, CDR1 is LNHDA, CDR2 SQIVND (reference sequence). The trim removed 7 bases at V and 1 base at J, leaving 4 bases unmatched. The CDR3 bases are TGTGCCAGTACCCCGGGACTAGCGGGCACAGATACGCAGTATTTT. Protein: CASTPGLAGTDTQYF.

As to this clone: An end of the junction differs from the germline gene, which may be a read error. The rearrangement links TRBV7-7 to TRBJ2-5; TRBD2 matches at 7 bases. CDR1 is SSHAT and CDR2 is FNYEAQ in the germline V gene (reference sequence). The CDR3 runs 15 residues. CDR3 sequence reads: CASSLYGRGRETQYF. The CDR3 bases are TGTGCTAGCAGCTTATATGGGAGGGGCCGAGAGACCCAGTACTTC.

The CDR3 DNA is TGTGCCAGCAGTTACTCGTCGGCAGCGAGTGAAGCTTTCTTT. Translated, it gives CASSYSSAASEAFF. This chain connects TRBV6-2 or TRBV6-3 to TRBJ1-1; D remains unclear. This CDR3 region has 14 residues. Germline V gene data show CDR1 as MNHEY and CDR2 as SVGEGT. V was cut by 0 bases and J by 7 bases, with 12 bases left in between.

The sample holds one count of this clone. The chain carries TRBV18 and TRBJ2-7; 8 bases agree with TRBD1. The CDR3 extends over 15 amino acids. V dropped 3 bases and J dropped 0; count of bases not matched to a gene: 4. Germline CDR1 KGHSH, CDR2 LQKENI. This chain's CDR3 is CASSPTTGGSYEQYF. DNA for the CDR3: TGTGCCAGCTCACCCACCACAGGGGGCTCCTACGAGCAGTACTTC.

The gene calls are TRBV7-9 and TRBJ1-5; a weak D match, TRBD1 (6 bases). CDR1 is SEHNR and CDR2 is FQNEAQ in the germline V gene (reference sequence). The CDR3 contains 15 residues. V dropped 1 base and J dropped 2 bases, with 9 bases sitting between them. The chain's CDR3 is CASSLGSGGNQPQHF. As DNA, the CDR3 is TGTGCCAGCAGCTTAGGTTCAGGGGGCAATCAGCCCCAGCATTTT.

The chain links TRBV5-1 to TRBJ2-1; 8 nucleotides match TRBD1. The V segment lost 3 bases and the J segment 6 bases; nucleotides outside the gene matches: 2. Germline CDR1 is SGHRS and CDR2 is YFSETQ. CDR3 length: 13 residues. The CDR3 DNA sequence: TGCGCCAGCAGCTACGGACAGGGCAATGAGCAGTTCTTC. It codes for CASSYGQGNEQFF.

The V gene is TRBV7-9, the J gene TRBJ2-7, with D possibly being TRBD1 (6 bases). Trimming removed 3 bases at V and 0 bases at J, with 9 bases between. This CDR3 comprises 14 residues. The germline V gene has CDR1 SEHNR and CDR2 FQNEAQ (reference sequence). The CDR3 bases are TGTGCCAGCAGCTTCTGGGACATCTCCTACGAGCAGTACTTC. This encodes CASSFWDISYEQYF.

The chain recombines TRBV4-1 with TRBJ2-7, with 9 bases fitting TRBD2. V lost 0 bases and J lost 5; bases outside the gene matches: 11. This CDR3 is built from 17 residues. CDR1 and CDR2 from the germline V gene are MGHRA and YSYEKL. For the CDR3, the DNA is TGCGCCAGCAGCCAAGAAGGAGCGGGGGGCGCCGACCACGAGCAGTACTTC. It translates to CASSQEGAGGADHEQYF.

The chain recombines TRBV5-1 with TRBJ1-4, with 7 bases that match TRBD1. Germline V gene sequence: CDR1 SGHRS, CDR2 YFSETQ. This CDR3 spans 14 amino acids. J was trimmed by 8 bases and V by 2 bases; bases with no gene match: 6. As DNA, the CDR3 is TGCGCCAGCAGCTTTGGACAGGATAGCGAAAAACTGTTTTTT. Its translation: CASSFGQDSEKLFF.

The gene calls are TRBV10-2 and TRBJ1-6; D is undetermined. Germline CDR1 and CDR2: WSHSY and SAAADI. Trimming took 7 bases from V and 6 from J, leaving 13 bases between them. CDR3 length equals 14 residues. As DNA, the CDR3 is TGCGCCAGCACGAGGACGGATGCTAATTCACCCCTCCACTTT. Translated, it gives CASTRTDANSPLHF.

The chain is built from TRBV28 and TRBJ2-4; D is undetermined. Trimming removed 3 bases at V and 8 bases at J, with 11 bases between. The CDR3 consists of 13 residues. Per the germline V gene, CDR1 is MDHEN and CDR2 is SYDVKM. CDR3 DNA sequence: TGTGCCAGCAGTTTGGTGGCGGACCACATTCAGTACTTC. This translates into CASSLVADHIQYF.

The chain links TRBV6-2 or TRBV6-3 to TRBJ2-7; no firm D call. The V gene's germline CDR1 is MNHEY and CDR2 SVGEGT. The CDR3 runs to 15 residues. Trimming removed 0 bases from V and 3 bases from J, with 12 bases in between. DNA of the CDR3: TGTGCCAGCAGTTACTCGATTATAGGATTCTACGAGCAGTACTTC. This sequence encodes CASSYSIIGFYEQYF.

The chain carries TRBV19 and TRBJ1-1; a possible D gene is TRBD1 (5 bases). Germline CDR1 LNHDA, CDR2 SQIVND (reference sequence). The CDR3 has 13 amino acids. The V end was cut by 7 bases, the J end by 7 bases, with 16 bases between. The CDR3: CASIPRDGDEAFF. In DNA form, the CDR3 reads TGTGCCAGTATCCCGCGGGACGGAGATGAAGCTTTCTTT. Using reference TRBV19 and TRBJ1-1 for the parts outside the CDR3, the full variable domain is DGGITQSPKYLFRKEGQNVTLSCEQNLNHDAMYWYRQDPGQGLRLIYYSQIVNDFQKGDIAEGYSVSREKKESFPLTVTSAQKNPTAFYLCASIPRDGDEAFFGQGTRLTVV.

The CDR3 nucleotides are TGTGCCAGTAGTATGGGCGGAAGCTCCTACAATGAGCAGTTCTTC. It codes for CASSMGGSSYNEQFF. The chain carries TRBV19 and TRBJ2-1; D uncertain. CDR3 size: 15 residues. Germline V gives CDR1 LNHDA, CDR2 SQIVND (reference sequence). Trimming stripped 3 bases from V and 0 bases from J, with 9 bases between.